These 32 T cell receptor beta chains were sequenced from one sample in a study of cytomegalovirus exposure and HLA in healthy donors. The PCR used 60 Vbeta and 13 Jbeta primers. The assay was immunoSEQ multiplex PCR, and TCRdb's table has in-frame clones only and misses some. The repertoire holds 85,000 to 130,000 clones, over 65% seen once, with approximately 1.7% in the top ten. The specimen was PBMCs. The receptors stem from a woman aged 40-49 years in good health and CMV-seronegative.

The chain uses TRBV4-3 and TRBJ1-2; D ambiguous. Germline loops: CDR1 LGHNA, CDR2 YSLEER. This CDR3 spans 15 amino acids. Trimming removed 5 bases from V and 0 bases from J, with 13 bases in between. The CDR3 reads CASSGQPKANYGYTF. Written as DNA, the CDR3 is TGCGCCAGCAGCGGGCAGCCGAAAGCTAACTATGGCTACACCTTC.

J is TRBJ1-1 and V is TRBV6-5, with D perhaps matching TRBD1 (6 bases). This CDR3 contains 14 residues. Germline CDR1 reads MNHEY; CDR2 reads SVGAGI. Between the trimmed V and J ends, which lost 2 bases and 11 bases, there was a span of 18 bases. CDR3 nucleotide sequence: TGTGCCAGCAGTTACACCGACACAGGGTTTGGTGCTTTCTTT. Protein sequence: CASSYTDTGFGAFF.

The CDR3 coding sequence is TGTGCCAGCAGCTTAGTAGGGCTAGCGGGGCAAGAGACCCAGTACTTC. This gives the protein CASSLVGLAGQETQYF. V and J are TRBV7-2 and TRBJ2-5; 9 bases match TRBD2. This CDR3 has 16 amino acids. From germline, CDR1 is SGHTA and CDR2 FQGNSA. V lost 1 base and J lost 2; bases outside the gene matches: 5.

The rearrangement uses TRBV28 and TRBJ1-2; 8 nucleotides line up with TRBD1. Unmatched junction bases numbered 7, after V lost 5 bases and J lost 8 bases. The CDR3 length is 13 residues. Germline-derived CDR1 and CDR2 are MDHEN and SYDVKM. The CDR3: CASSLQDRAGYTF. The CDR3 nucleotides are TGTGCCAGCAGTCTTCAGGACAGGGCGGGCTACACCTTC.

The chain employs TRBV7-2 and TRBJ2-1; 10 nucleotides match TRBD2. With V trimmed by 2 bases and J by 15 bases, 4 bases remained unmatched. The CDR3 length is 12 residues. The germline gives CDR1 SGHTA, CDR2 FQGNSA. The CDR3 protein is CASSLSGTSVFF. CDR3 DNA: TGTGCCAGCAGCTTAAGTGGGACTAGCGTGTTCTTC.

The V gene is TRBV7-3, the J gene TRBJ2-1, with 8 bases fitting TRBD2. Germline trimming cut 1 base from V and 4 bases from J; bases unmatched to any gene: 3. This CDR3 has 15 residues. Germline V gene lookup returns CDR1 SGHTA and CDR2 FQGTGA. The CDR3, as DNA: TGTGCCAGCAGCTTAAGGACTAGCACTTACAATGAGCAGTTCTTC. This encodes CASSLRTSTYNEQFF.

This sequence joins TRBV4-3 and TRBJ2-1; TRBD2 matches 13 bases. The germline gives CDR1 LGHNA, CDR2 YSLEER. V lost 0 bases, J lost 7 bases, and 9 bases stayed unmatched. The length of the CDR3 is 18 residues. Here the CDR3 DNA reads TGCGCCAGCAGCCAAGACACTAGCGGGAGGGCCGTTTTGAATGAGCAGTTCTTC. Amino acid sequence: CASSQDTSGRAVLNEQFF.

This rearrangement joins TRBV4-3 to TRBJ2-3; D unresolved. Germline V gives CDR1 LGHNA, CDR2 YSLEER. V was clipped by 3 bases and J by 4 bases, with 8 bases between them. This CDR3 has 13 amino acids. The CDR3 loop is CASSQERSDTQYF. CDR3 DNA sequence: TGCGCCAGCAGCCAGGAGCGCTCAGATACGCAGTATTTT.

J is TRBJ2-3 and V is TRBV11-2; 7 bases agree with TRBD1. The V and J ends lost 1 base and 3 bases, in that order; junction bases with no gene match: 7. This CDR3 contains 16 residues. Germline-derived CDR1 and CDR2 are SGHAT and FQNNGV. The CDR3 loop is CASSLAGTDPTDTQYF. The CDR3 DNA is TGTGCCAGCAGCTTAGCTGGGACAGATCCTACAGATACGCAGTATTTT.

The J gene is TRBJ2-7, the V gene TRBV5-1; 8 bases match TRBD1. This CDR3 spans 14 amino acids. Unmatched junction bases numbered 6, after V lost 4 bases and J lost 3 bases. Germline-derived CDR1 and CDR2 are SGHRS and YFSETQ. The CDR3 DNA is TGCGCCAGCAGCCCACAGGGGGTTTTCTACGAGCAGTACTTC. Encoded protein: CASSPQGVFYEQYF.

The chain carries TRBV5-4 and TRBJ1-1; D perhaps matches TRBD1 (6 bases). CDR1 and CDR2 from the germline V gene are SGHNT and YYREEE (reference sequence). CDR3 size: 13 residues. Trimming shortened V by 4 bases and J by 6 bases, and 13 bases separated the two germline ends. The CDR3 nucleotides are TGTGCCAGCAGCGGTACAGGGATCCCTGAAGCTTTCTTT. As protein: CASSGTGIPEAFF.

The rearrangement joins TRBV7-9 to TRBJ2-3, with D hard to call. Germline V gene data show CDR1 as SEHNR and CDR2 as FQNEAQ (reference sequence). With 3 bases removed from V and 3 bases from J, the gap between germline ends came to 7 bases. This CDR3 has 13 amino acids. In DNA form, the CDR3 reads TGTGCCAGCAGCTTCCCCTTAACAGATACGCAGTATTTT. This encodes CASSFPLTDTQYF. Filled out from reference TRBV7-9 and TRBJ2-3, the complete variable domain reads DTGVSQNPRHKITKRGQNVTFRCDPISEHNRLYWYRQTLGQGPEFLTYFQNEAQLEKSRLLSDRFSAERPKGSFSTLEIQRTEQGDSAMYLCASSFPLTDTQYFGPGTRLTVL.

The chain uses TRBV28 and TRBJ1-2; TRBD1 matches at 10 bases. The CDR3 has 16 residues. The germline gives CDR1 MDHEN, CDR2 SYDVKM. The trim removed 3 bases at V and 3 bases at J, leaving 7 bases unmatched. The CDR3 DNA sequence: TGTGCCAGCAGTTTGGACAGGGGGACGGTCCACTATGGCTACACCTTC. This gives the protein CASSLDRGTVHYGYTF.

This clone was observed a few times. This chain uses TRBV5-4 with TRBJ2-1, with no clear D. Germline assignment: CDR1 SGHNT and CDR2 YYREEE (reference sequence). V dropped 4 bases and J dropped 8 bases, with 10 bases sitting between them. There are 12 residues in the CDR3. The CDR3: CASSAGWDEQFF. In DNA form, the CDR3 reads TGTGCCAGCAGCGCCGGGTGGGATGAGCAGTTCTTC.

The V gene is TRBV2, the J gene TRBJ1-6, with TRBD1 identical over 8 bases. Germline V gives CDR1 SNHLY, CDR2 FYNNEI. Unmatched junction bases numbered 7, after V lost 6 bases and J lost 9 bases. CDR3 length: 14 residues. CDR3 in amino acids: CASRMTGERSPLHF. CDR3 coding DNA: TGTGCCAGCAGGATGACAGGGGAGCGTTCACCCCTCCACTTT.

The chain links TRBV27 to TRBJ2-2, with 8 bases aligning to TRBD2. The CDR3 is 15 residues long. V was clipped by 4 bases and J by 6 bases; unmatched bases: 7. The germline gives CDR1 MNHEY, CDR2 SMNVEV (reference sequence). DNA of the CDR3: TGTGCCAGCAGTTCGGGACTAGGGGTCGCCGGGGAGCTGTTTTTT. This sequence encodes CASSSGLGVAGELFF.

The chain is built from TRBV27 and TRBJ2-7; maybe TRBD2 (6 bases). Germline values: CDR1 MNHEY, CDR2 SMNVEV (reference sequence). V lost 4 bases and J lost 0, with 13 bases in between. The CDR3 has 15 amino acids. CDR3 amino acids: CASSWRMGGSYEQYF. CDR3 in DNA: TGTGCCAGCAGTTGGCGTATGGGGGGCTCCTACGAGCAGTACTTC.

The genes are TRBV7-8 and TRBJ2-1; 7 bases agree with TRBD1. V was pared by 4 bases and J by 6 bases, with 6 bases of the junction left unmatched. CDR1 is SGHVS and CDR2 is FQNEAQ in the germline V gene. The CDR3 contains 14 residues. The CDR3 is CASSSYRGRNEQFF. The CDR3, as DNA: TGTGCCAGCAGCTCCTACAGGGGCCGCAATGAGCAGTTCTTC.

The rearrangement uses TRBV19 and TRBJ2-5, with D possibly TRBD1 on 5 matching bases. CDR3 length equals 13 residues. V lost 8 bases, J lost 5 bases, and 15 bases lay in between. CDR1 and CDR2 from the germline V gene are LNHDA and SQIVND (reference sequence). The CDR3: CASADTGHETQYF. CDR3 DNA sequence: TGTGCCAGTGCGGACACAGGCCACGAGACCCAGTACTTC.

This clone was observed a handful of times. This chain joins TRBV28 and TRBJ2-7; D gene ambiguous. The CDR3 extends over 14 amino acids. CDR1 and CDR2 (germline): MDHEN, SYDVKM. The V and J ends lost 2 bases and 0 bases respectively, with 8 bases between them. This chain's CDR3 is CASSLARPSYEQYF. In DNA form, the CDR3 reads TGTGCCAGCAGTTTAGCCAGGCCCTCCTACGAGCAGTACTTC.

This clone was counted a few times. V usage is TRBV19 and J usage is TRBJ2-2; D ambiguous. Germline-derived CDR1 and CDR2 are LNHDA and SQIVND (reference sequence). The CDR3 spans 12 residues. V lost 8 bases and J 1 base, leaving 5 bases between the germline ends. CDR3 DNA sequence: TGTGCCAGTTGGCAGAACACCGGGGAGCTGTTTTTT. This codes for CASWQNTGELFF.

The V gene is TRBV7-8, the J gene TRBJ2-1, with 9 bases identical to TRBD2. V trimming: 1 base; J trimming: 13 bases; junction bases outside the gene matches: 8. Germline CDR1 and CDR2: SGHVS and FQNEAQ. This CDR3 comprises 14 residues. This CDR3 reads CASSLEISGSYQFF. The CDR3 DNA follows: TGTGCCAGCAGCTTAGAGATTAGCGGGAGTTACCAGTTCTTC.

CDR3 residues: CASSLAGEGSGGYTF. In DNA form, the CDR3 reads TGTGCCAGCAGCTTGGCCGGGGAGGGGAGTGGTGGCTACACCTTC. The rearrangement joins TRBV5-6 to TRBJ1-2; possibly TRBD1 for D (5 bases). This CDR3 has 15 residues. Germline V gene lookup returns CDR1 SGHDT and CDR2 YYEEEE. Trimming removed 0 bases at V and 7 bases at J, with 16 bases between.

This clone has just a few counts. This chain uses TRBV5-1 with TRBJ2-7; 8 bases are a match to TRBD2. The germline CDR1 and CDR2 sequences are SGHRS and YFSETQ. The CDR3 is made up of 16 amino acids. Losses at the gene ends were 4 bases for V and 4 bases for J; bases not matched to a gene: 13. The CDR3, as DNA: TGCGCCAGCAGCCGGAGCGGGAGCGAAAGGGGGTACGAGCAGTACTTC. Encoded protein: CASSRSGSERGYEQYF.

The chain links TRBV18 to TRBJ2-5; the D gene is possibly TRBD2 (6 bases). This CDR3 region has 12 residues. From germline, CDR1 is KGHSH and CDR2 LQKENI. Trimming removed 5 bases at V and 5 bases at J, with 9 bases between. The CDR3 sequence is CASSTRGETQYF. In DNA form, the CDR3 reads TGTGCCAGCTCAACCCGGGGGGAGACCCAGTACTTC.

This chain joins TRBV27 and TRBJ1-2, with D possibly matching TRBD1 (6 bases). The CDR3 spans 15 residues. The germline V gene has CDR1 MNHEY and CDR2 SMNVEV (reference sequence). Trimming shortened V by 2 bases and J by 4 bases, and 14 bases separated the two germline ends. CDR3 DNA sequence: TGTGCCAGCAGTTTAGGTTCGGGGGGCATCTATGGCTACACCTTC. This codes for CASSLGSGGIYGYTF.

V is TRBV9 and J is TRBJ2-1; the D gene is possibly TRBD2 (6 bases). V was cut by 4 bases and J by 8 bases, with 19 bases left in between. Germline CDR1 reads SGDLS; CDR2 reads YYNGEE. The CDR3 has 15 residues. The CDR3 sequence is CASSPPLTSSYEQFF. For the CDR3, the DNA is TGTGCCAGCAGCCCTCCCCTGACTAGTTCCTATGAGCAGTTCTTC.

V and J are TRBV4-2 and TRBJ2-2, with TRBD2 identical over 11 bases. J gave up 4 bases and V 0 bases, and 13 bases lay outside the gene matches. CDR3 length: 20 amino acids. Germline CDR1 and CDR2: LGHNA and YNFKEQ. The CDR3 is CASSQETPDALAGGTGELFF. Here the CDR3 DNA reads TGTGCCAGCAGCCAAGAAACACCCGATGCCCTAGCGGGAGGCACCGGGGAGCTGTTTTTT.

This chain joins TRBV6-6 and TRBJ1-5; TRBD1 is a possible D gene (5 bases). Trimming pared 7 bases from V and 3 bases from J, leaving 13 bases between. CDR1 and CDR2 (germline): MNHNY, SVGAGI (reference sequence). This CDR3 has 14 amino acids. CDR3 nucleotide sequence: TGTGCCAGCACCGGGCAGGGTCACAATCAGCCCCAGCATTTT. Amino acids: CASTGQGHNQPQHF.

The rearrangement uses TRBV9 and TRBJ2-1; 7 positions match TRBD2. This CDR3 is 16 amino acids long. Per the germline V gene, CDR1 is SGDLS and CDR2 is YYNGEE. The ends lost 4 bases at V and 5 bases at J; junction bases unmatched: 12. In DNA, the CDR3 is TGTGCCAGCAGCATGACCGCCCGGCTAGCGGACAATGAGCAGTTCTTC. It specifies CASSMTARLADNEQFF.

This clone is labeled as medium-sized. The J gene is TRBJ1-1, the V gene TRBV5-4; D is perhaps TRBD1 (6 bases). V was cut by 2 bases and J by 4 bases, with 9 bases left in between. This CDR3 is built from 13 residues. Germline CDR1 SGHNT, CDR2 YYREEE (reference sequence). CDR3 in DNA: TGTGCCAGCAGCTTCGGGACAACCACTGAAGCTTTCTTT. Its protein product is CASSFGTTTEAFF.

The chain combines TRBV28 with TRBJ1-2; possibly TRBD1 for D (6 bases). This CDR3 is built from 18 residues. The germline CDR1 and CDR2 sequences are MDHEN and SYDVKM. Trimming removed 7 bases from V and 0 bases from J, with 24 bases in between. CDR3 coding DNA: TGTGCCAGCATTTATCAAACCGGGGGGGGCGGCTCTAACTATGGCTACACCTTC. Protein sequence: CASIYQTGGGGSNYGYTF.